This TCR beta chain came from a study of CD8+ T cells in alopecia areata (dated by TCRdb to the late 2010s). For context, the study as a whole: Treated patients were enrolled in an open-label pilot trial of oral tofacitinib, 5 to 10 mg twice daily, for moderate-to-severe alopecia areata. Patients received tofacitinib for 6 to 18 months and were then followed off drug for 6 months to check for delayed response and recurrence. Disease severity in treated patients was measured with the SALT score, which quantifies the percentage of affected scalp surface area. High-throughput TCRbeta sequencing was used to examine T cell clonal expansion in alopecia areata in both the C3H/HeJ mouse model and human patients. Scalp tissue and sorted CD4+ and CD8+ peripheral blood T cells from patchy and totalis/universalis alopecia areata patients and from healthy controls were covered by human TCRbeta sequencing. Patients on tofacitinib were biopsied at baseline and after 4 and 24 weeks of treatment, and several of the patients also had a later scalp biopsy. Clonality in the scalp was compared among normal scalp (n=4), patchy alopecia areata scalp (n=8), and alopecia totalis/universalis scalp (n=8). RNA was extracted with the PAXgene miRNA kit for fixed scalp, the miRNeasy kit for PBMCs, and the RNeasy kit for mouse skin. immunoSEQ multiplex PCR using 35 Vbeta forward primers and 13 Jbeta reverse primers was used to amplify TCRbeta CDR3 regions.

According to the germline V gene, CDR1 reads LGHNA and CDR2 reads YSLEER. The CDR3 holds 18 amino acids from the cysteine to the phenylalanine. The only DNA kept is the CDR3, 54 bases in frame from the first base. V and J are truncated by 0 bases and 0 bases respectively, leaving an intervening sequence of 12 bases. The research as a whole found: Tofacitinib significantly decreased scalp clonality and the number of expanded CD8+ clones among the top 100 scalp clones. Compared with mice, TCR sequences shared between patients were less clear, possibly partly because of HLA diversity across the patient population. Resident alphabeta T cells in normal human skin are also sequenced, complicating scalp TCR repertoire analysis, unlike mouse skin dominated by gammadelta T cells. Many expanded lesional clones persisted in scalp and blood during tofacitinib treatment, which may partly explain relapse after stopping treatment. Because the treated cohort was small and had only one nonresponder, larger studies are needed to examine links between baseline CD8+ expansion and response. Compared with normal scalp, lesional scalp had higher clonality and more expanded CD8+ clones, particularly in alopecia totalis/universalis, a pattern that suggests antigenic drive.

The sample's time point label is to be understood as: around 24 weeks on oral tofacitinib. The sample's treatment or condition, from its label and the paper: oral pan-JAK inhibitor, 5-10 mg twice daily. From alopecia areata patients, peripheral blood was collected along with lesional scalp punch biopsies. PBMCs were isolated by density centrifugation and stained for CD3, CD4 and CD8, and CD4+ and CD8+ T cells were sorted on a FACSAria. This clone has only a few counts. The clone's antigen remains unknown. Per-base quality was not reported, and no clone a single base away is much larger than it. The protocol used for the library was the immunoSEQ multiplex PCR assay. RNA was extracted from all samples and reverse transcribed into cDNA, which served as template for TCR sequencing. First-strand cDNA was synthesized using SuperScript III with a 2:1 mix of oligo-dT and random hexamers. Amplification bias was assessed with a synthetic immune receptor repertoire, and residual bias was removed computationally. In the original analysis: Raw reads were preprocessed for error removal, and CDR3 was defined according to IMGT conventions as running from the conserved cysteine to phenylalanine. To get clonality, Shannon entropy was normalized by log2 of the number of productive unique TCRs and the result was subtracted from 1. Whether scalp clones were CD4 or CD8 was inferred by matching scalp TCRbeta sequences against CD4 and CD8 repertoires sorted from blood. TCRdb retrieved this table from immuneACCESS and kept in-frame rearrangements only. Not all clones are present; in checked studies, unresolved V genes account for under half, and no reason is known for the remainder. V and J calls and clone size are given by that table; D and trimming were obtained from the DNA. This sample is represented by about 120,000 clones; 56% of them were singletons. The ten largest clones capture around 3.4% of the sample.

The sequences come from CD4+ T cells sorted from blood, collected at week 24, from a patient treated with tofacitinib. This receptor was obtained from a human donor with alopecia areata. Recombination linked TRBV4-3 to TRBJ2-6, with no confident D gene call. The nucleotide sequence reads TGCGCCAGCAGCCAAGAAACTATCCAGAGCTCTGGGGCCAACGTCCTGACTTTC. It encodes CASSQETIQSSGANVLTF.